The clone carrying this T cell receptor beta chain was seen a few times. These data belong to a study of T-cell reconstitution after alpha-beta-depleted transplantation in children. CDR3 length equals 16 residues. V gave up 2 bases and J gave up 0 bases, with 11 bases separating them. The germline CDR1 and CDR2 sequences are SGHAT and FQNNGV. Using unique molecular identifiers, the investigators prepared the TCRbeta library. MiXCR, applied by TCRdb to the PCR reads, yields one record per CDR3 protein. This table has some 490,000 distinct CDR3 sequences, around 12% appearing once. The chain joins TRBV11-2 to TRBJ2-1, with a weak D call TRBD2 (5 bases). Sequences were derived from PBMCs from the stem cell graft donor, sampled from the stem cell graft. This sequence originates from a human donor who donated a stem cell graft to a child with combined immunodeficiency. In DNA, the CDR3 is TGTGCCAGCAGCTTATTTTTTCGGGACTCCTACAATGAGCAGTTCTTC. Amino acid sequence: CASSLFFRDSYNEQFF.